This T cell receptor beta chain originates from a study of T-cell reconstitution after alpha-beta-depleted transplantation in children. This clonotype showed up just a few times. What it binds is not known. Germline V lookup: CDR1 MDHEN, CDR2 SYDVKM. The CDR3 contains 16 residues. V lost 6 bases and J lost 6; bases outside the gene matches: 13. Unique molecular identifiers were used in preparing the TCRbeta library. TCRdb analysed the PCR reads with MiXCR anew, one entry per CDR3 protein. Of 250,000 to 400,000 distinct CDR3 sequences in the sample, around 25% are singletons; the top ten hold about 10%. The study's findings and limits: Where some patients showed high TCRbeta diversity at day 60, it came from recipient T cells and thymic progenitors that had survived. Expanded graft clones numbering several hundred reportedly gave rise to alpha-beta T cells about two months after transplant.

The sequencing used PBMCs, mostly from graft donor cells, collected 180 days after TCRalphabeta/CD19-depleted stem cell transplant. This TCR was sampled from a male patient between 10 and 17 years old who had a stem cell transplant for acute lymphoblastic leukemia, so the T cells may come from the graft donor. This chain joins TRBV28 and TRBJ1-5, with 8 bases lining up with TRBD1. The DNA for the CDR3 is TGTGCCAGCAGGGCCGTGGACAGGGCCCCTCGTCAGCCCCAGCATTTT. This codes for CASRAVDRAPRQPQHF.